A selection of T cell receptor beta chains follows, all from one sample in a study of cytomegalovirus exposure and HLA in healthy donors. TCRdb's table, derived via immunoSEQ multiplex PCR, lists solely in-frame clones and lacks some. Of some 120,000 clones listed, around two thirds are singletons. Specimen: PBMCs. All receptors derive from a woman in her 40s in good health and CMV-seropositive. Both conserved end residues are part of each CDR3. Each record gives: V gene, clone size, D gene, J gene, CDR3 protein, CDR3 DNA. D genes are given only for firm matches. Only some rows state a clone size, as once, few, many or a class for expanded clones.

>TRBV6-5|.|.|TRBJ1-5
CASSYSRLQPQHF
TGTGCCAGCAGTTACTCGAGGTTGCAGCCCCAGCATTTT
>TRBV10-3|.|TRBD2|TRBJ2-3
CAISDSGLASTDTQYF
TGTGCCATCAGTGACTCTGGACTAGCAAGCACAGATACGCAGTATTTT
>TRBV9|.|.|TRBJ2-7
CASSEGASGYEQYF
TGTGCCAGCAGCGAGGGGGCTAGCGGGTACGAGCAGTACTTC
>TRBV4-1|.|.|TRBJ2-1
CASSQDVDEQFF
TGCGCCAGCAGCCAAGATGTCGATGAGCAGTTCTTC
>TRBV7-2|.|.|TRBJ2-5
CASSLSGTDQETQYF
TGTGCCAGCAGCCTTAGCGGGACAGACCAAGAGACCCAGTACTTC
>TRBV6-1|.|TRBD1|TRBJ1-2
CASTTVDRRANGYTF
TGTGCCAGCACGACCGTGGACAGGAGGGCTAATGGCTACACCTTC
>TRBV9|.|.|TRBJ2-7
CASSVAASVSYEQYF
TGTGCCAGCAGCGTAGCTGCTAGCGTCTCCTACGAGCAGTACTTC
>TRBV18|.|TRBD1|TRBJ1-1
CASSPWDRAEAFF
TGTGCCAGCTCACCTTGGGACAGGGCTGAAGCTTTCTTT
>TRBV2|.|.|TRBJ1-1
CASNGQPNTEAFF
TGTGCCAGCAACGGACAGCCGAACACTGAAGCTTTCTTT
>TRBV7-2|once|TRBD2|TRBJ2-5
CASSPGTSGGRSQYF
TGTGCCAGCAGCCCCGGGACTAGCGGGGGAAGGTCCCAGTACTTC
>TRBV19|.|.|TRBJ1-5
CASSVSVHQPQHF
TGTGCCAGTAGTGTATCAGTCCATCAGCCCCAGCATTTT
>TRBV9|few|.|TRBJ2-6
CASSVERGRGANVLTF
TGTGCCAGCAGCGTAGAAAGGGGGAGAGGGGCCAACGTCCTGACTTTC
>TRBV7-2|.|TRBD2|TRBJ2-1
CASSLSSGVPFF
TGTGCCAGCAGCCTATCTAGCGGGGTCCCGTTCTTC
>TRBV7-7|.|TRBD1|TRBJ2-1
CASSLDRVNEQFF
TGTGCTAGCAGCTTAGACAGGGTCAATGAGCAGTTCTTC